This TCR beta chain was obtained from a study of blood T cells in healthy people across ages. Overall study findings and caveats: Both naive CD4+ cell counts and diversity were greater in long-lived donors than in aged donors.

Combining a sample-barcoded 5' primer with a J-beta primer mix, a second PCR ran for roughly 6 to 12 cycles. Using its own MiXCR run on the 5' RACE reads, TCRdb lists one record per CDR3 protein. The sample holds around 750,000 distinct CDR3 sequences, less than 70% seen once. CDR1 and CDR2 (germline): MNHNS, SASEGT. The CDR3 runs 11 residues. The trim removed 8 bases at V and 8 bases at J, leaving 4 bases unmatched. As for this clonotype: Antigen unknown.

The sequenced sample was blood. The V gene is TRBV6-1, the J gene TRBJ2-3; 7 nucleotides line up with TRBD2. The sequence was collected from an elderly man in good health. The CDR3 is CASGIAGTQYF. In DNA, the CDR3 is TGTGCCAGCGGTATAGCGGGTACGCAGTATTTT.